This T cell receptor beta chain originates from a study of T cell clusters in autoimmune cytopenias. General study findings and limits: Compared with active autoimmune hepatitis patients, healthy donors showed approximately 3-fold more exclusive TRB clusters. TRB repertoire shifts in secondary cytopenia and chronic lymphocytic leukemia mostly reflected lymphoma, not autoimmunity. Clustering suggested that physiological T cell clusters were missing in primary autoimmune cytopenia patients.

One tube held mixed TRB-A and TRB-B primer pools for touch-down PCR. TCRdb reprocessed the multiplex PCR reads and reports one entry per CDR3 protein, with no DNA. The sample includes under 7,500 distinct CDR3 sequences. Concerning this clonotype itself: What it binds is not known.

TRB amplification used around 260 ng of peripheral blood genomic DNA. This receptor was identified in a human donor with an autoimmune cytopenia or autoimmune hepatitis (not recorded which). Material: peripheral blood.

The CDR3 is CAWSVMASWYGYTF. The chain has TRBV30 and TRBJ1-2. Germline-derived CDR1 and CDR2 are GTSNPN and SVGIG (reference sequence). This CDR3 region has 14 residues. Full variable domain (rest looked up from reference TRBV30 and TRBJ1-2): SQTIHQWPATLVQPVGSPLSLECTVEGTSNPNLYWYRQAAGRGLQLLFYSVGIGQISSEVPQNLSASRPQDRQFILSSKKLLLSDSGFYLCAWSVMASWYGYTFGSGTRLTVV.